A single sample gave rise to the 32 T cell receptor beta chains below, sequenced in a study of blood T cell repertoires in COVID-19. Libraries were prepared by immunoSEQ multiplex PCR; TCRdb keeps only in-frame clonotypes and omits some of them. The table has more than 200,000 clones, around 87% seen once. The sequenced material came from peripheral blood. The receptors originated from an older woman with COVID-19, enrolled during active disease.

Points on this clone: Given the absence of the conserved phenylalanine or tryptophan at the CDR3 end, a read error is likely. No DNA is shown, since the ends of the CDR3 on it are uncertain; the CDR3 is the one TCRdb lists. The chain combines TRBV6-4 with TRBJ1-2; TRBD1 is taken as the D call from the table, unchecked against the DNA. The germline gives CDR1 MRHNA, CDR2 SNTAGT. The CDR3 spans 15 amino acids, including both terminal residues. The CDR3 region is CASSDSKRDRVTKVY.

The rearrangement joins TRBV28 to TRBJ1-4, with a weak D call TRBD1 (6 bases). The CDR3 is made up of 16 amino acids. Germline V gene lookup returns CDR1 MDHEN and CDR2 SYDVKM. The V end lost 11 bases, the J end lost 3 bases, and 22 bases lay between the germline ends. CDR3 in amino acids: CASSEGGAPANEKLFF. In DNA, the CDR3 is TGTGCCTCCTCCGAGGGGGGGGCGCCGGCTAATGAAAAACTGTTTTTT.

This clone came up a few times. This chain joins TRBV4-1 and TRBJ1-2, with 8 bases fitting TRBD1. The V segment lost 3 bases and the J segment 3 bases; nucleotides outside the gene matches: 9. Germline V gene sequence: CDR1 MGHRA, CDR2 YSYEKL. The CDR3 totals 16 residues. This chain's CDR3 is CASSHAQGQGDYGYTF. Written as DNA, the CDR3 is TGCGCCAGCAGCCATGCCCAAGGACAGGGAGACTATGGCTACACCTTC.

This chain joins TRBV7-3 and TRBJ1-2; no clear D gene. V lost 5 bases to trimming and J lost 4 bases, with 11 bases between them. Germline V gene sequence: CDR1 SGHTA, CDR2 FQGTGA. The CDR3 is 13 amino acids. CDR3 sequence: CASSQDYGYGYTF. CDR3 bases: TGTGCCAGCAGCCAGGACTATGGCTATGGCTACACCTTC.

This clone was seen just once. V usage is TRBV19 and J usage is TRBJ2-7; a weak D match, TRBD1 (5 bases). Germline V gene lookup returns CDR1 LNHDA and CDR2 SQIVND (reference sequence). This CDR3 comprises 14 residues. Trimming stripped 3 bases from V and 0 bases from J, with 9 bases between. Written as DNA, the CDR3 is TGTGCCAGTAGTATGTCAGGGCTCTCCTACGAGCAGTACTTC. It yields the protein CASSMSGLSYEQYF.

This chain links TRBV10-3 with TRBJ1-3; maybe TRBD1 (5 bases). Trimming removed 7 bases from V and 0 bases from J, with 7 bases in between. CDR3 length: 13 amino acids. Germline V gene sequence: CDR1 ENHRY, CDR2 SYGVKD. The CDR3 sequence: CAITQGSGNTIYF. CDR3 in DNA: TGTGCCATCACCCAGGGCTCTGGAAACACCATATATTTT.

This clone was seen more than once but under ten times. CDR3 sequence: CASSSSGTMLMETQYF. The CDR3 DNA sequence: TGTGCCAGCAGTTCCTCCGGGACAATGTTGATGGAGACCCAGTACTTC. This sequence joins TRBV28 and TRBJ2-5; weak D call: TRBD1 (6 bases). The CDR3 length is 16 residues. Germline CDR1 and CDR2: MDHEN and SYDVKM. V lost 4 bases and J 5 bases, leaving 20 bases between the germline ends.

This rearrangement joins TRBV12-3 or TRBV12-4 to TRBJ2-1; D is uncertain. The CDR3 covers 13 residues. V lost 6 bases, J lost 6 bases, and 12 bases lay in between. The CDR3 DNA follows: TGTGCCAGCAGCCAAAACAATGTCAATGAGCAGTTCTTC. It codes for CASSQNNVNEQFF.

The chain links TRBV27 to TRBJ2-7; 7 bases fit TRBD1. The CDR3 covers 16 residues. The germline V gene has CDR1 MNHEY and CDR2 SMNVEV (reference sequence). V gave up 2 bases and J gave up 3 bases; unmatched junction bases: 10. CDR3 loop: CASSLGRGQTNYEQYF. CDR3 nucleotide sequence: TGTGCCAGCAGTTTAGGTAGGGGACAGACCAACTACGAGCAGTACTTC.

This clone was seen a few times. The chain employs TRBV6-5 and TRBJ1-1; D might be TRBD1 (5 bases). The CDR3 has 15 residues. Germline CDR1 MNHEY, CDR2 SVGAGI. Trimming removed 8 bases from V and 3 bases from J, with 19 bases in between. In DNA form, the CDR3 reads TGTGCCAGCCGAGACCGTCGAGCGGGGGACACTGAAGCTTTCTTT. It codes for CASRDRRAGDTEAFF.

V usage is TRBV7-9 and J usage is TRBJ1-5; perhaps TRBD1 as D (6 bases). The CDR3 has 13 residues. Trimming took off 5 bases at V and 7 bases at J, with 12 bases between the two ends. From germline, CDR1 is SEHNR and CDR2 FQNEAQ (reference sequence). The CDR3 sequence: CASSLQGEQPQHF. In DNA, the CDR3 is TGTGCCAGCAGCCTACAGGGAGAGCAGCCCCAGCATTTT.

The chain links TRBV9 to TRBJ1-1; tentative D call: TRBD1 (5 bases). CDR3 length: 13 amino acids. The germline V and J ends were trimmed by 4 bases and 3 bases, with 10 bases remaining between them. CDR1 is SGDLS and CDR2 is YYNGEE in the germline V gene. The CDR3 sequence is CASSRGGDTEAFF. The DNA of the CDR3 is TGTGCCAGCAGCAGGGGTGGTGACACTGAAGCTTTCTTT.

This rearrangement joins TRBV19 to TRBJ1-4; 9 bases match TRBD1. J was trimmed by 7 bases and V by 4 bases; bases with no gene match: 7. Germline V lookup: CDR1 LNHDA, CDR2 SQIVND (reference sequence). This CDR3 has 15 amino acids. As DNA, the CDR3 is TGTGCCAGTAGTACAGGGACAGGGCGAAGTGAAAAACTGTTTTTT. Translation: CASSTGTGRSEKLFF.

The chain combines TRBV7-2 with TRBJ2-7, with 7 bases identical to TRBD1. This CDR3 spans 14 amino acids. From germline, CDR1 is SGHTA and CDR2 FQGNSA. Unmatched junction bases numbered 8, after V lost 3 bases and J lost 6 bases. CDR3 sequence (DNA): TGTGCCAGCAGCTTGCGACAGGGTAAGGGCGAGCAGTACTTC. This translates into CASSLRQGKGEQYF.

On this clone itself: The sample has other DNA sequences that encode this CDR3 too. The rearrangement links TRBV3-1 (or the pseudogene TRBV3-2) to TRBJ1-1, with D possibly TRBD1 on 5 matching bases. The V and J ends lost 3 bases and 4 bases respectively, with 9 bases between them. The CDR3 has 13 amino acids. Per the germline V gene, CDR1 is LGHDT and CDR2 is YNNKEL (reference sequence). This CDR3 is CASSQAGGTEAFF. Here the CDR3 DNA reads TGTGCCAGCAGCCAGGCGGGGGGCACTGAAGCTTTCTTT.

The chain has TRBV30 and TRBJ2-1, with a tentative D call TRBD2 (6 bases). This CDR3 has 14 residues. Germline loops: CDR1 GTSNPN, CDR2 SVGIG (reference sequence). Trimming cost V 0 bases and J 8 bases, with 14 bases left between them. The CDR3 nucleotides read TGTGCCTGGAGTGTACGGGTAGGCGGGGATGAGCAGTTCTTC. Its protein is CAWSVRVGGDEQFF.

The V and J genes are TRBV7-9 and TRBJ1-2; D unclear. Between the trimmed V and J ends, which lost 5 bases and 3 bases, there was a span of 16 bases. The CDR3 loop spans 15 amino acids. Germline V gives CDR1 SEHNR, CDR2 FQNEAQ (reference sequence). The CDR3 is CASSASGVRDYGYTF. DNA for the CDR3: TGTGCCAGCAGCGCATCCGGGGTCCGGGACTATGGCTACACCTTC.

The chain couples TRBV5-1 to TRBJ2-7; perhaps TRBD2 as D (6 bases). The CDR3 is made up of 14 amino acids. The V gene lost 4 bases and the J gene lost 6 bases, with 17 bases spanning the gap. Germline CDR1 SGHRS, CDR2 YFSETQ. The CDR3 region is CASSPGSGRAEQYF. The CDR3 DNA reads TGCGCCAGCAGCCCCGGGAGCGGTCGGGCCGAGCAGTACTTC.

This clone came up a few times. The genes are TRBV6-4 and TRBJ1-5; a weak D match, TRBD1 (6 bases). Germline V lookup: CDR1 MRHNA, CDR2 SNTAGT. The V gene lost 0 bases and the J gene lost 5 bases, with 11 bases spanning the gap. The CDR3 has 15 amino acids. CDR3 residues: CASSDSTQGYQPQHF. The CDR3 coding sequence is TGTGCCAGCAGTGACTCGACCCAGGGGTATCAGCCCCAGCATTTT.

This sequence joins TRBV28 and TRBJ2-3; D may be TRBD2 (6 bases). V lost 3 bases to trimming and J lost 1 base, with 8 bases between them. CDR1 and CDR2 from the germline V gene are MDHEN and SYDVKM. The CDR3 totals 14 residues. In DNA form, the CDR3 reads TGTGCCAGCAGTTTTAGCGGAGGCACAGATACGCAGTATTTT. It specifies CASSFSGGTDTQYF.

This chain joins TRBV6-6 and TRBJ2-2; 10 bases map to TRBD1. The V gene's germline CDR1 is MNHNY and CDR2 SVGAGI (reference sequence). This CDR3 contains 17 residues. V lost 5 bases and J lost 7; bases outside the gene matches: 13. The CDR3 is CASSPQSGTGVRGELFF. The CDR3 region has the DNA TGTGCCAGCAGTCCCCAATCCGGGACAGGGGTGCGCGGGGAGCTGTTTTTT.

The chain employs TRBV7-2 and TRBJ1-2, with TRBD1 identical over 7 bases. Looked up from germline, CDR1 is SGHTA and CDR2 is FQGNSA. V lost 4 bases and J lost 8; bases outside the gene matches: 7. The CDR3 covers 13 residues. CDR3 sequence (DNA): TGTGCCAGCAGCTCCCGGGACAGTCGGGGCTACACCTTC. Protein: CASSSRDSRGYTF.

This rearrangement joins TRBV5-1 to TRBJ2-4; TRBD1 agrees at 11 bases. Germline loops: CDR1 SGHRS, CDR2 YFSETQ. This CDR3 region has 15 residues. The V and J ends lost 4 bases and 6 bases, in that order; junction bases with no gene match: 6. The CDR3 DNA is TGCGCCAGCAGCCCCGGACAGGGGGCGGGAAACATTCAGTACTTC. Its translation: CASSPGQGAGNIQYF.

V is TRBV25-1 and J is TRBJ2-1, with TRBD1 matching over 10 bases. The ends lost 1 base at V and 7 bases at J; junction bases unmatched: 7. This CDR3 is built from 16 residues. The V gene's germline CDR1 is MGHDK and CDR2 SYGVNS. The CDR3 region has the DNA TGTGCCAGCAGTGAATGGGGGGGGACAGGGGTTAATGAGCAGTTCTTC. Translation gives CASSEWGGTGVNEQFF.

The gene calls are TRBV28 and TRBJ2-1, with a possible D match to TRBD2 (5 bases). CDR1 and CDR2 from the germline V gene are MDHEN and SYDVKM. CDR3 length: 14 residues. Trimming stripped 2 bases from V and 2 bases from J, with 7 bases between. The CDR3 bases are TGTGCCAGCAGTTTAGCGGGTACCTACAATGAGCAGTTCTTC. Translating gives CASSLAGTYNEQFF.

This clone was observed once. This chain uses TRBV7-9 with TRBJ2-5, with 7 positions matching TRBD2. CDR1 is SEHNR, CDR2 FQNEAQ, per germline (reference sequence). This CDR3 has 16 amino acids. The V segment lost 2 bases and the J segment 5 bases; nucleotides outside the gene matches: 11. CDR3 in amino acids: CASSLRPAGEGETQYF. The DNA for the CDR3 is TGTGCCAGCAGCTTACGACCGGCGGGAGAAGGTGAGACCCAGTACTTC.

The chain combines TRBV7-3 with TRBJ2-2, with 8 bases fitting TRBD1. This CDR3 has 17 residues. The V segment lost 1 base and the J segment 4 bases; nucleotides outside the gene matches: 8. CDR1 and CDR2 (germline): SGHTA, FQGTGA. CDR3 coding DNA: TGTGCCAGCAGCTTAAGCGATCCAGGGGGCAGCACCGGGGAGCTGTTTTTT. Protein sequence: CASSLSDPGGSTGELFF.

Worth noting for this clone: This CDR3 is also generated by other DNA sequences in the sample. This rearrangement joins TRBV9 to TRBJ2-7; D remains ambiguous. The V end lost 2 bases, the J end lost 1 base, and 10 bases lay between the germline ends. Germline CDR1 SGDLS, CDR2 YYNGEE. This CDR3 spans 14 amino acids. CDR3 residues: CASSVGSRSYEQYF. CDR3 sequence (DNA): TGTGCCAGCAGCGTGGGCAGCCGTTCCTACGAGCAGTACTTC.

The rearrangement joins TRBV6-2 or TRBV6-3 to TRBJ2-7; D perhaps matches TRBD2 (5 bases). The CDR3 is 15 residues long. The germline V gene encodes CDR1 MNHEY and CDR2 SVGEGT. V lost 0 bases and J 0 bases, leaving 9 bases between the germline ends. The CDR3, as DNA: TGTGCCAGCAGTTACTCCTGGACTGGCTCCTACGAGCAGTACTTC. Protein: CASSYSWTGSYEQYF.

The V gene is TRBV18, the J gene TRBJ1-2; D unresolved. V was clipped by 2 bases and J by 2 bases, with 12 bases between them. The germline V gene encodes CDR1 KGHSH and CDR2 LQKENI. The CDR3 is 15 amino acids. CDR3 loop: CASSPLVRENYGYTF. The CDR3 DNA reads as TGTGCCAGCTCACCATTGGTTAGGGAGAACTATGGCTACACCTTC.

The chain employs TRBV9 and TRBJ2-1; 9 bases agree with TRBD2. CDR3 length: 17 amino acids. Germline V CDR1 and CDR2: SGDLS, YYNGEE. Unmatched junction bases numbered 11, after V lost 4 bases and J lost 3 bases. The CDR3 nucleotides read TGTGCCAGCAGCTCAAGAAGGGGAGCGGGAGGCTACAATGAGCAGTTCTTC. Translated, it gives CASSSRRGAGGYNEQFF.

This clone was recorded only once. The DNA of the CDR3 is TGTGCCAGCAGTGGGCCGGGACAGGGGATCGACGAGCAGTACTTC. As protein: CASSGPGQGIDEQYF. The genes are TRBV28 and TRBJ2-7; 10 nucleotides match TRBD1. The CDR3 consists of 15 residues. The trim removed 5 bases at V and 5 bases at J, leaving 9 bases unmatched. CDR1 and CDR2 (germline): MDHEN, SYDVKM.